Listed below are T cell receptor beta chains from one sample, sequenced in a study of OX40 agonist ivuxolimab in advanced cancers. TCRdb keeps only in-frame clones here, not all; method: immunoSEQ multiplex PCR. The data hold over 55,000 clones, with around 80% observed a single time. The sample in question was CD4+ or CD8+ T cells sorted from blood, obtained in a trial of the OX40 agonist ivuxolimab. The receptors derive from an adult with an advanced solid tumor such as melanoma, head and neck, liver or kidney cancer. The CDR3 runs from the conserved cysteine through the conserved F or W. D genes are given only for firm matches. Size is omitted from some rows. Given values are once, few, many or a class for expanded clones.

>TRBJ1-2|.|.|TRBV5-1
TGCGCCAGCAGCTTGGCTTCCGACAACTATGGCTACACCTTC
CASSLASDNYGYTF
>TRBJ2-1|.|.|TRBV9
TGTGCCAGCTCGCCTAATGAGCAGTTCTTC
CASSPNEQFF
>TRBJ1-6|.|TRBD1|TRBV7-2
TGTGCCAGCAGACCAGGGGGCCTTTGGGATTCACCCCTCCACTTT
CASRPGGLWDSPLHF
>TRBJ2-2|.|.|TRBV6-9
TGTGCCAGCAGCTATGCAGGGGCCGGGGAGCTGTTTTTT
CASSYAGAGELFF
>TRBJ2-5|.|.|TRBV4-1
TGCGCCAGCAGCCAAGAAGCGACCGAGCCAAGGAAAGAGACCCAGTACTTC
CASSQEATEPRKETQYF
>TRBJ2-1|.|TRBD1|TRBV11-3
TGTGCCAGCAGCGGGACAGTAAACTACAATGAGCAGTTCTTC
CASSGTVNYNEQFF
>TRBJ1-5|.|TRBD1|TRBV28
TGTGCCAGCAGTCCTCCCGGACAGGGTAGCAATCAGCCCCAGCATTTT
CASSPPGQGSNQPQHF
>TRBJ2-3|.|.|TRBV27
TGTGCCACTAAAGAGGGGGTAGGCACAGATACGCAGTATTTT
CATKEGVGTDTQYF
>TRBJ2-3|.|TRBD2|TRBV4-3
TGCGCCAGCAGCCAAGATCGGGGGAGGGCAGATACGCAGTATTTT
CASSQDRGRADTQYF
>TRBJ2-1|.|TRBD2|TRBV5-5
TGTGCCAGCAGTCTCGGGGGGAAAAGGGTAAATGAGCAGTTCTTC
CASSLGGKRVNEQFF
>TRBJ2-2|.|.|TRBV28
TGTGCCAGCAGTTTGGGAGGGAACACCGGGGAGCTGTTTTTT
CASSLGGNTGELFF
>TRBJ2-7|.|TRBD1|TRBV5-5
TGTGCCAGCATCCCGGATCAGGGGGCGCGCTACGAGCAGTACTTC
CASIPDQGARYEQYF
>TRBJ1-6|.|.|TRBV2
TGTGCCAGCAGTAGTGTGGGACATTCCAATTCACCCCTCCACTTT
CASSSVGHSNSPLHF
>TRBJ2-1|.|.|TRBV11-3
TGTGCCAGCAGCGCGTCCAGAGATGAGCAGTTCTTC
CASSASRDEQFF
>TRBJ2-5|.|.|TRBV4-3
TGCGCCAGCAGCCAGAAACCCTGGCAGGCGGGGGAGACCCAGTACTTC
CASSQKPWQAGETQYF
>TRBJ1-1|.|.|TRBV4-1
TGCGCCAGCAGCCAAATCGGGACGGGGAACACTGAAGCTTTCTTT
CASSQIGTGNTEAFF
>TRBJ2-5|.|.|TRBV15
TGTGCCACCAGCAGAGATATAGGGGAGACCCAGTACTTC
CATSRDIGETQYF
>TRBJ2-2|.|.|TRBV19
TGTGCCAGTAGTATCGGGACCGGGCTCGACACCGGGGAGCTGTTTTTT
CASSIGTGLDTGELFF
>TRBJ1-2|.|TRBD1|TRBV6-1
TGTGCCAGCAGTGTTGGGCGAGGGACAGGGGTTCCCTACACCTTC
CASSVGRGTGVPYTF
>TRBJ1-4|.|.|TRBV5-6
TGTGCCAGCAGCTTGTTGTCGGACGATCCAAAACTGTTTTTT
CASSLLSDDPKLFF
>TRBJ1-4|.|.|TRBV7-9
TGTGCCAGCAGCGAGGGAGAAAAACTGTTTTTT
CASSEGEKLFF
>TRBJ2-1|.|.|TRBV29-1
TGCAGCGTCCCCGTGGGGATTCTCTCCTACAATGAGCAGTTCTTC
CSVPVGILSYNEQFF
>TRBJ2-7|.|TRBD1|TRBV11-3
TGTGCCAGCAGCCCCCAGGGGGACTCCTACGAGCAGTACTTC
CASSPQGDSYEQYF
>TRBJ1-2|.|.|TRBV28
TGTGCCAGCAGTCTCAGGACTGACTATGGCTACACCTTC
CASSLRTDYGYTF
>TRBJ2-3|few|.|TRBV7-2
TGTGCCAGCAGCTTAATAGGCGGGGGCAAAAGCACAGATACGCAGTATTTT
CASSLIGGGKSTDTQYF
>TRBJ1-1|.|.|TRBV5-1
TGCGCCAGCAGCTTGGGGACAAACACTGAAGCTTTCTTT
CASSLGTNTEAFF
>TRBJ2-7|.|TRBD1|TRBV5-8
TGTGCCAGCAGCTCCGGGACAGGGTCGCGCGAGCAGTACTTC
CASSSGTGSREQYF
>TRBJ2-5|.|.|TRBV10-2
TGCGCCAGCAGTGAGATGGGGAAGACCCAGTACTTC
CASSEMGKTQYF
>TRBJ1-5|.|TRBD1|TRBV7-8
TGTGCCAGCAGCTCAACTTTCCGGGACAGCGATCAGCCCCAGCATTTT
CASSSTFRDSDQPQHF
>TRBJ1-2|.|.|TRBV19
TGTGCCAGTAGTAACAGCGCGGGGGACTATGGCTACACCTTC
CASSNSAGDYGYTF
>TRBJ1-5|.|.|TRBV28
TGTGCCAGCAGTTTCGCCGGACGAAGCAATCAGCCCCAGCATTTT
CASSFAGRSNQPQHF
>TRBJ1-5|few|TRBD1|TRBV12-5
TGTGCTAGTGGTTTGGCGACAGGGGGCCAGCCCCAGCATTTT
CASGLATGGQPQHF
>TRBJ2-3|.|.|TRBV12-2
TGTGCAAGTCGCTTACCGGTCGCAGTCACAGATACGCAGTATTTT
CASRLPVAVTDTQYF
>TRBJ2-1|.|TRBD2|TRBV2
TGTGCCAGCAGTGTAGGACTAGCTAGTGTCAATGAGCAGTTCTTC
CASSVGLASVNEQFF
>TRBJ1-4|.|.|TRBV5-5
TGTGCCAGCAGCTTGGAACGGGGTAATGAAAAACTGTTTTTT
CASSLERGNEKLFF
>TRBJ2-1|.|TRBD2|TRBV6-5
TGTGCCAGCAGGAGCGGGGGAAGGGGTGAGCAGTTCTTC
CASRSGGRGEQFF
>TRBJ2-5|.|.|TRBV4-1
TGCGCCAGCAGCCAAGATGGGAGGACGGGAGAGACCCAGTACTTC
CASSQDGRTGETQYF
>TRBJ2-1|.|.|TRBV6-5
TGTGCCAGCATGATAAGGGGTGGGGCCTACAATGAGCAGTTCTTC
CASMIRGGAYNEQFF
>TRBJ2-6|.|.|TRBV29-1
TGCAGCGTTGCAGGACAGACATCTGGGGCCAACGTCCTGACTTTC
CSVAGQTSGANVLTF
>TRBJ1-3|few|.|TRBV18
TGTGCCAGCTCACCGAAGGGATTAGAAGGAAACACCATATATTTT
CASSPKGLEGNTIYF
>TRBJ2-4|.|.|TRBV5-1
TGCGCCAGCAGCCCGACGACTTCTTCTCCTCTTCAGTACTTC
CASSPTTSSPLQYF
>TRBJ2-3|.|TRBD2|TRBV2
TGTGCCAGCAGTGTCGCTAGCGGGAGGGCAGATACGCAGTATTTT
CASSVASGRADTQYF
>TRBJ1-5|.|TRBD1|TRBV5-5
TGTGCCAGCAGCTTGGCAGGGGGCGGCAATCAGCCCCAGCATTTT
CASSLAGGGNQPQHF
>TRBJ2-7|.|TRBD2|TRBV30
TGTGCCTGGAGTAGCGGGAGCTCCTACGAGCAGTACTTC
CAWSSGSSYEQYF
>TRBJ1-1|few|.|TRBV20-1
TGCAGTGCACCAGGACAGAGCGAAGCTTTCTTT
CSAPGQSEAFF
>TRBJ2-2|.|TRBD1|TRBV5-1
TGCGCCAGCAGCCCGGGACAGACCTCCACCGGGGAGCTGTTTTTT
CASSPGQTSTGELFF
>TRBJ2-3|.|.|TRBV27
TGTGCCAGCAGATCTCTTTCTAGCACAGATACGCAGTATTTT
CASRSLSSTDTQYF
>TRBJ2-5|.|.|TRBV2
TGTGCCAGCAGACTCGGAGAGACCCAGTACTTC
CASRLGETQYF
>TRBJ2-1|.|.|TRBV7-9
TGTGCCAGCAGCTTAGATAGAGGATTCTACAATGAGCAGTTCTTC
CASSLDRGFYNEQFF
>TRBJ2-7|few|.|TRBV28
TGTGCCAGCAGTCAATTAGGGGGGAGATACGAGCAGTACTTC
CASSQLGGRYEQYF
>TRBJ1-1|.|.|TRBV4-1
TGCGCCAGCCGGGGGCCCACTGAAGCTTTCTTT
CASRGPTEAFF
>TRBJ1-2|.|.|TRBV27
TGTGCCAGCAGTCGGCAAAGGGTCGAAACAGGGCTAGGCTACACCTTC
CASSRQRVETGLGYTF